A single sample gave rise to the 23 T cell receptor beta chains below, sequenced in a study of cytomegalovirus exposure and HLA in healthy donors. Amplification used 60 Vbeta primers and 13 Jbeta primers. TCRdb keeps only in-frame clones here, not all; method: immunoSEQ multiplex PCR. The table includes under 250,000 clones, about 75% detected once. The sequenced material came from PBMCs. The receptors here all came from a male donor in good health and CMV-seronegative.

This CDR3 reads CASSQDRGKTQYF. CDR3 DNA sequence: TGTGCCAGCAGCCAGGACAGGGGAAAGACCCAGTACTTC. J is TRBJ2-5 and V is TRBV4-2; 9 bases fit TRBD1. The CDR3 is 13 amino acids. Germline V gene sequence: CDR1 LGHNA, CDR2 YNFKEQ. V dropped 3 bases and J dropped 6; count of bases not matched to a gene: 2.

Only one count was recorded for this clone. This rearrangement joins TRBV14 to TRBJ1-2; 7 positions agree with TRBD1. Germline V CDR1 and CDR2: SGHDN, FVKESK. V gave up 4 bases and J gave up 6 bases; unmatched junction bases: 5. The CDR3 covers 13 residues. CDR3 DNA: TGTGCCAGCAGCCCGACAGGGTTTCATGGCTACACCTTC. Amino acid sequence: CASSPTGFHGYTF.

The rearrangement joins TRBV30 to TRBJ1-2; unclear D gene. Germline CDR1 reads GTSNPN; CDR2 reads SVGIG (reference sequence). The CDR3 extends over 13 amino acids. Trimming left V 0 bases short and J 3 bases short, with 8 bases between. Written as DNA, the CDR3 is TGTGCCTGGAGTGTACGGGGAGACTATGGCTACACCTTC. This gives the protein CAWSVRGDYGYTF.

This clone has only a few counts. This sequence joins TRBV28 and TRBJ1-5, with D possibly matching TRBD1 (5 bases). V was clipped by 5 bases and J by 2 bases, with 10 bases between them. The CDR3 extends over 14 amino acids. The germline gives CDR1 MDHEN, CDR2 SYDVKM. The CDR3 here is CASSIGQGNQPQHF. Here the CDR3 DNA reads TGTGCCAGCAGTATCGGACAAGGCAATCAGCCCCAGCATTTT.

This sequence joins TRBV29-1 and TRBJ2-5, with D uncertain. The J call could be wrong; TRBJ2-7 is a better fit for the DNA end. Germline CDR1 is SQVTM and CDR2 is ANQGSEA. The CDR3 runs to 14 residues. This CDR3 is CSARSPGSSYEQYF. The DNA of the CDR3 is TGCAGCGCCCGCTCCCCGGGTAGCTCCTACGAGCAGTACTTC.

Note on this clone: Relative to the germline gene, one junction end is altered; a read error may explain this. The gene calls are TRBV7-9 and TRBJ1-2; D remains ambiguous. The CDR3 extends over 12 amino acids. Germline assignment: CDR1 SEHNR and CDR2 FQNEAQ (reference sequence). The CDR3 region has the DNA TGTTCCAGCAGCCCACTCCTGTATGGCTACACCTTC. Its protein is CSSSPLLYGYTF. The full variable domain, completed using reference TRBV7-9 and TRBJ1-2, is DTGVSQNPRHKITKRGQNVTFRCDPISEHNRLYWYRQTLGQGPEFLTYFQNEAQLEKSRLLSDRFSAERPKGSFSTLEIQRTEQGDSAMYLCSSSPLLYGYTFGSGTRLTVV.

This chain connects TRBV6-6 to TRBJ2-7; 7 positions match TRBD2. The closer fit of TRBJ2-5 to the DNA end suggests the J call may be wrong. This CDR3 has 15 amino acids. Germline CDR1 is MNHNY and CDR2 is SVGAGI (reference sequence). The CDR3 DNA is TGTGCCAGCAAGCTGGCGGGAGTAGGACAAGAGACCCAGTACTTC. Its translation is CASKLAGVGQETQYF.

For this clone: One junction end disagrees with the germline gene, perhaps due to a read error. The J gene is TRBJ2-7, the V gene TRBV9; 8 nucleotides agree with TRBD1. From germline, CDR1 is SGDLS and CDR2 YYNGEE. The CDR3 covers 13 residues. The CDR3 coding sequence is TGTGCCAGCAGCGTAGTAGAGAGGGACAGGCCCCACTTC. Its protein product is CASSVVERDRPHF.

The chain employs TRBV9 and TRBJ2-7; TRBD1 matches 7 bases. The germline V gene encodes CDR1 SGDLS and CDR2 YYNGEE. This CDR3 contains 13 residues. With V trimmed by 3 bases and J by 3 bases, 3 bases remained unmatched. CDR3 nucleotide sequence: TGTGCCAGCAGCGCCAGGGACAGCTACGAGCAGTACTTC. Translated: CASSARDSYEQYF.

The V gene is TRBV4-2, the J gene TRBJ1-1; D possibly corresponds to TRBD1 (6 bases). Germline lookup yields CDR1 LGHNA and CDR2 YNFKEQ. CDR3 length: 14 amino acids. The V end lost 4 bases, the J end lost 0 bases, and 9 bases lay between the germline ends. In DNA form, the CDR3 reads TGTGCCAGCAGCCTCGAGGGGGTGAACACTGAAGCTTTCTTT. Residues: CASSLEGVNTEAFF.

Comment on this clone: Other DNA variants within this sample encode the same CDR3. V gene TRBV6-1 combines with J gene TRBJ2-5; D is perhaps TRBD2 (6 bases). CDR1 and CDR2 (germline): MNHNS, SASEGT. The CDR3 runs to 14 residues. The V gene lost 0 bases and the J gene lost 3 bases, with 8 bases spanning the gap. CDR3 in DNA: TGTGCCAGCAGTGAAGCGGGGGGAGAAGAGACCCAGTACTTC. Its protein is CASSEAGGEETQYF.

The gene calls are TRBV9 and TRBJ1-6; maybe TRBD1 (6 bases). The germline gives CDR1 SGDLS, CDR2 YYNGEE. The CDR3 runs 16 residues. V was trimmed by 4 bases and J by 4 bases, leaving 15 bases between them. The CDR3 here is CASSSAAGAYNSPLHF. In nucleotides, the CDR3 is TGTGCCAGCAGCTCCGCGGCGGGGGCTTATAATTCACCCCTCCACTTT.

This chain links TRBV10-1 with TRBJ2-3; TRBD2 matches 8 bases. Germline lookup yields CDR1 WNHNN and CDR2 SYGVQD (reference sequence). V was pared by 7 bases and J by 0 bases, with 12 bases of the junction left unmatched. This CDR3 spans 17 amino acids. CDR3 DNA sequence: TGCGCCAGCACGAGAAGAGCGGGGGAAGATAGCACAGATACGCAGTATTTT. Translated, it gives CASTRRAGEDSTDTQYF.

The chain combines TRBV7-8 with TRBJ2-7; 10 bases fit TRBD2. The CDR3 consists of 15 residues. The V gene's germline CDR1 is SGHVS and CDR2 FQNEAQ. Unmatched junction bases numbered 7, after V lost 5 bases and J lost 3 bases. Here the CDR3 DNA reads TGTGCCAGCAGCCTACGGACTAGCGGTCGCTACGAGCAGTACTTC. Translated, it gives CASSLRTSGRYEQYF.

The J gene is TRBJ2-7, the V gene TRBV5-4, with D tentatively TRBD1 (6 bases). V was pared by 4 bases and J by 0 bases, with 17 bases between. The CDR3 length is 16 residues. Looked up from germline, CDR1 is SGHNT and CDR2 is YYREEE (reference sequence). CDR3 region: CASSLVGTPVSYEQYF. DNA of the CDR3: TGTGCCAGCAGCCTGGTCGGGACACCAGTCTCCTACGAGCAGTACTTC. Complete variable domain (other parts from reference TRBV5-4 and TRBJ2-7): ETGVTQSPTHLIKTRGQQVTLRCSSQSGHNTVSWYQQALGQGPQFIFQYYREEENGRGNFPPRFSGLQFPNYSSELNVNALELDDSALYLCASSLVGTPVSYEQYFGPGTRLTVT.

The J gene is TRBJ2-1, the V gene TRBV30, with 8 nucleotides matching TRBD2. Per germline, CDR1 GTSNPN and CDR2 SVGIG (reference sequence). This CDR3 contains 15 residues. The V and J ends lost 0 bases and 3 bases, in that order; junction bases with no gene match: 4. The CDR3 coding sequence is TGTGCCTGGAGTGTAGGGCTAGCGGGCTACAATGAGCAGTTCTTC. Its translation is CAWSVGLAGYNEQFF.

This clone was counted between two and nine times. The chain is built from TRBV7-9 and TRBJ1-6; maybe TRBD1 (6 bases). CDR3 length equals 17 residues. V dropped 5 bases and J dropped 8 bases, with 22 bases sitting between them. CDR1 is SEHNR and CDR2 is FQNEAQ in the germline V gene (reference sequence). The CDR3 loop is CASSAPVGGAVDSPLHF. The CDR3 region has the DNA TGTGCCAGCAGCGCCCCCGTGGGGGGGGCAGTGGATTCACCCCTCCACTTT.

The chain employs TRBV10-3 and TRBJ1-3; D ambiguous. The CDR3 sequence is 15 residues long. Deletions cut 1 base from V and 0 bases from J, with 7 bases between. The germline V gene encodes CDR1 ENHRY and CDR2 SYGVKD. CDR3 amino acids: CAISEFTSSGNTIYF. The CDR3 bases are TGTGCCATCAGTGAGTTCACGAGCTCTGGAAACACCATATATTTT.

This clone was recorded only once. The gene calls are TRBV6-6 and TRBJ2-3, with TRBD2 matching 11 bases. The ends lost 10 bases at V and 0 bases at J; junction bases unmatched: 9. The germline gives CDR1 MNHNY, CDR2 SVGAGI (reference sequence). CDR3 length equals 16 residues. CDR3 in DNA: TGTGCCATCGGAGGGACTAGCGGATCTAGCACAGATACGCAGTATTTT. This translates into CAIGGTSGSSTDTQYF.

The chain employs TRBV6-1 and TRBJ1-1, with D maybe TRBD1 (5 bases). Germline lookup yields CDR1 MNHNS and CDR2 SASEGT. V was clipped by 0 bases and J by 4 bases, with 18 bases between them. This CDR3 has 17 residues. CDR3 protein: CASSEALLRGGVTEAFF. In DNA form, the CDR3 reads TGTGCCAGCAGTGAAGCGCTTCTGAGGGGAGGGGTCACTGAAGCTTTCTTT.

The chain's CDR3 is CASSQDRAGGTNTGELFF. The CDR3 DNA sequence: TGTGCCAGCAGCCAAGATCGGGCGGGGGGGACGAACACCGGGGAGCTGTTTTTT. The chain carries TRBV4-2 and TRBJ2-2, with 9 bases matching TRBD2. Germline CDR1 LGHNA, CDR2 YNFKEQ. Trimming cost V 0 bases and J 0 bases; bases outside gene matches: 5. This CDR3 contains 18 residues.

The table lists this clone with a count of one. The CDR3 loop is CASSILDRDYEQYF. The CDR3 DNA follows: TGTGCCAGTAGTATTTTAGACAGGGATTACGAGCAGTACTTC. This chain connects TRBV19 to TRBJ2-7; 7 bases fit TRBD1. V gave up 3 bases and J gave up 4 bases; unmatched junction bases: 6. CDR1 is LNHDA and CDR2 is SQIVND in the germline V gene (reference sequence). The CDR3 sequence is 14 residues long.

This clone appeared a few times. V usage is TRBV5-4 and J usage is TRBJ2-5; TRBD1 is a possible D gene (6 bases). Between the trimmed V and J ends, which lost 2 bases and 1 base, there was a span of 9 bases. The germline V gene has CDR1 SGHNT and CDR2 YYREEE (reference sequence). This CDR3 spans 14 amino acids. The CDR3 sequence is CASSFGQTQETQYF. CDR3 DNA: TGTGCCAGCAGCTTCGGACAGACCCAAGAGACCCAGTACTTC.